This paragraph covers one T cell receptor beta chain sequence. No antigen is known for it. This entry comes from a study of Tregs in tolerant kidney transplant recipients. For the study at large: Mixed chimerism was transient after nonmyeloablative marrow transplants from related graft donors. Points from the study as a whole: No direct test of biological reproducibility was done here.

Assay used: immunoSEQ multiplex PCR; TCRdb lists only in-frame clones, some missing. The table shows about 11,000 clones, with 90% to 95% occurring only once. Germline V gene sequence: CDR1 SGHRS, CDR2 YFSETQ. V was pared by 0 bases and J by 2 bases, with 4 bases of the junction left unmatched. This CDR3 is 15 amino acids long. The sample consisted of Tregs from blood cultured with allogeneic cells, taken before the transplant. The genes are TRBV5-1 and TRBJ2-7; 8 nucleotides align to TRBD1. This receptor was identified in a human patient who received a combined kidney and bone marrow transplant. The CDR3 reads CASSLETGAAYEQYF. CDR3 nucleotides: TGCGCCAGCAGCTTGGAGACAGGGGCCGCCTACGAGCAGTACTTC. The variable domain in full, with the rest retrieved from reference TRBV5-1 and TRBJ2-7, is KAGVTQTPRYLIKTRGQQVTLSCSPISGHRSVSWYQQTPGQGLQFLFEYFSETQRNKGNFPGRFSGRQFSNSRSEMNVSTLELGDSALYLCASSLETGAAYEQYFGPGTRLTVT.